The 21 T cell receptor beta chains listed next were all sequenced from one sample in a study of beta chain features in type 1 diabetes. Study conclusions and caveats: Within each of all four CD4+ subsets, Type 1 diabetes patients had TCRB CDR3s that were moderately but significantly shorter.

The authors reverse transcribed all of the isolated RNA, so sequencing captured expressed TCRB transcripts. The table came from immunoSEQ multiplex PCR; TCRdb's copy has only in-frame clones and leaves some out. The sample contains approximately 70,000 clones, about 50% of which appear only once. Their specific antigens are unknown. The sequencing sample was made of central memory CD4+ T cells from blood. These receptors originate from a man younger than 40 with type 1 diabetes.

V gene TRBV12-5 combines with J gene TRBJ2-5, with 12 bases lining up with TRBD2. With V trimmed by 4 bases and J by 5 bases, 2 bases remained unmatched. The germline V gene has CDR1 LGHNT and CDR2 FRNRAP. The CDR3 has 14 amino acids. The CDR3 region is CASGSGLAGETQYF. As DNA, the CDR3 is TGTGCTAGTGGTTCCGGACTAGCGGGGGAGACCCAGTACTTC. Full variable domain (remainder filled in from reference TRBV12-5 and TRBJ2-5): DARVTQTPRHKVTEMGQEVTMRCQPILGHNTVFWYRQTMMQGLELLAYFRNRAPLDDSGMPKDRFSAEMPDATLATLKIQPSEPRDSAVYFCASGSGLAGETQYFGPGTRLLVL.

This clone was detected a few times. This chain uses TRBV2 with TRBJ2-3, with TRBD2 identical over 9 bases. With V trimmed by 5 bases and J by 4 bases, 7 bases remained unmatched. The germline gives CDR1 SNHLY, CDR2 FYNNEI. This CDR3 comprises 15 residues. The CDR3 DNA is TGTGCCAGCAGTACAGCGGGGGGCGGCGCAGATACGCAGTATTTT. Translated, it gives CASSTAGGGADTQYF.

The DNA for the CDR3 is TGCGCCAGCAGCTTGGCCTCACTAGCGGGAGATCGGGAGCAGTACTTC. Protein product: CASSLASLAGDREQYF. The chain recombines TRBV5-1 with TRBJ2-7; 11 bases are shared with TRBD2. Germline assignment: CDR1 SGHRS and CDR2 YFSETQ. V shed 0 bases and J 7 bases; nucleotides not matched to a gene: 9. The CDR3 runs to 16 residues. Variable domain in full (rest from reference TRBV5-1 and TRBJ2-7): KAGVTQTPRYLIKTRGQQVTLSCSPISGHRSVSWYQQTPGQGLQFLFEYFSETQRNKGNFPGRFSGRQFSNSRSEMNVSTLELGDSALYLCASSLASLAGDREQYFGPGTRLTVT.

This clone was observed at least ten times. The J gene is TRBJ1-3, the V gene TRBV5-6; D is perhaps TRBD1 (6 bases). Germline CDR1 SGHDT, CDR2 YYEEEE. Trimming cost V 3 bases and J 0 bases, with 19 bases left between them. CDR3 length equals 18 residues. The CDR3 coding sequence is TGTGCCAGCAGCTCGCCCCGGACAGCCTCCAACTCTGGAAACACCATATATTTT. Its translation is CASSSPRTASNSGNTIYF.

The genes are TRBV2 and TRBJ2-7; possibly TRBD1 for D (6 bases). V was cut by 8 bases and J by 2 bases, with 13 bases left in between. This CDR3 contains 13 residues. The germline V gene encodes CDR1 SNHLY and CDR2 FYNNEI. CDR3 coding DNA: TGTGCCAGCCAAACGGACAGAACCTACGAGCAGTACTTC. It yields the protein CASQTDRTYEQYF.

This chain joins TRBV5-1 and TRBJ2-3, with 8 bases identical to TRBD2. Per germline, CDR1 SGHRS and CDR2 YFSETQ. Trimming removed 3 bases from V and 3 bases from J; junction bases left unmatched: 3. This CDR3 region has 14 residues. CDR3 nucleotide sequence: TGCGCCAGCAGCTCCTCTAGCGGGACAGATACGCAGTATTTT. It specifies CASSSSSGTDTQYF.

This clone was recorded a few times. The genes are TRBV11-2 and TRBJ2-1, with D uncertain. The V end lost 1 base, the J end lost 7 bases, and 8 bases lay between the germline ends. This CDR3 comprises 13 residues. Germline CDR1 and CDR2: SGHAT and FQNNGV. CDR3 DNA sequence: TGTGCCAGCAGCTTAGGTCTAACGAATGAGCAGTTCTTC. Protein sequence: CASSLGLTNEQFF.

The gene calls are TRBV5-6 and TRBJ1-1, with 10 bases aligning to TRBD1. The CDR3 covers 17 residues. Germline CDR1 is SGHDT and CDR2 is YYEEEE. V lost 0 bases and J lost 2; bases outside the gene matches: 7. The CDR3 sequence: CASSLVTRDRGNTEAFF. The CDR3 region has the DNA TGTGCCAGCAGCTTGGTAACCCGGGACAGGGGAAACACTGAAGCTTTCTTT.

This clone showed up many times. V gene TRBV10-3 combines with J gene TRBJ1-4; 7 bases are shared with TRBD1. Germline assignment: CDR1 ENHRY and CDR2 SYGVKD. The CDR3 extends over 13 amino acids. Trimming cost V 8 bases and J 1 base; bases outside gene matches: 1. CDR3 region: CAIGDRTNEKLFF. DNA of the CDR3: TGTGCCATCGGGGACAGAACTAATGAAAAACTGTTTTTT.

This clone was observed a handful of times. V and J are TRBV5-8 and TRBJ2-1; D unclear. The length of the CDR3 is 13 residues. Trimming pared 3 bases from V and 13 bases from J, leaving 17 bases between. Germline CDR1 and CDR2: SGHTS and YDEGEE. The CDR3 reads CASSSLPGSHQFF. The CDR3, as DNA: TGTGCCAGCAGCTCCCTCCCCGGGTCGCACCAGTTCTTC.

The chain joins TRBV2 to TRBJ2-5, with a weak D call TRBD2 (5 bases). CDR1 SNHLY and CDR2 FYNNEI come from the germline V gene. This CDR3 region has 13 residues. V dropped 4 bases and J dropped 5 bases, with 11 bases sitting between them. The CDR3 DNA is TGTGCCAGCAGTGGAGAGGGCGGGGAGACCCAGTACTTC. As protein: CASSGEGGETQYF.

This clone was detected a few times. This chain links TRBV7-9 with TRBJ2-7; 9 bases fit TRBD1. V lost 5 bases to trimming and J lost 0 bases; unmatched junction nucleotides: 5. Germline CDR1 reads SEHNR; CDR2 reads FQNEAQ (reference sequence). The CDR3 sequence is 15 residues long. CDR3 bases: TGTGCCAGCAGCCCTGGACAGGGGAGCTCCTACGAGCAGTACTTC. Protein sequence: CASSPGQGSSYEQYF. The full variable domain, rest sourced from reference TRBV7-9 and TRBJ2-7, is DTGVSQNPRHKITKRGQNVTFRCDPISEHNRLYWYRQTLGQGPEFLTYFQNEAQLEKSRLLSDRFSAERPKGSFSTLEIQRTEQGDSAMYLCASSPGQGSSYEQYFGPGTRLTVT.

CDR3 bases: TGCGCCAGCAGCTCCGAGAGGCGGAACACTGAAGCTTTCTTT. It translates to CASSSERRNTEAFF. The gene calls are TRBV5-1 and TRBJ1-1; D gene uncertain. The germline CDR1 and CDR2 sequences are SGHRS and YFSETQ. The V and J ends lost 3 bases and 1 base respectively, with 10 bases between them. The CDR3 extends over 14 amino acids.

The chain joins TRBV18 to TRBJ2-3; D uncertain. Deletions cut 3 bases from V and 6 bases from J, with 10 bases between. This CDR3 has 13 residues. Germline CDR1 reads KGHSH; CDR2 reads LQKENI. The CDR3 sequence: CASSPPDWDTQYF. Here the CDR3 DNA reads TGTGCCAGCTCACCGCCAGACTGGGATACGCAGTATTTT.

This clone was seen more than once but under ten times. V gene TRBV19 combines with J gene TRBJ1-1; 7 bases map to TRBD1. This CDR3 is 13 amino acids long. Germline V gene sequence: CDR1 LNHDA, CDR2 SQIVND (reference sequence). With 10 bases clipped from V and 6 bases from J, the junction kept 11 bases outside the gene matches. CDR3 in amino acids: CATRQGKVSEAFF. CDR3 DNA: TGTGCCACAAGACAGGGAAAGGTATCTGAAGCTTTCTTT.

This clone was observed a few times. V gene TRBV5-1 combines with J gene TRBJ2-3, with TRBD2 identical over 8 bases. There are 15 residues in the CDR3. The germline gives CDR1 SGHRS, CDR2 YFSETQ. J gave up 6 bases and V 6 bases, and 12 bases lay outside the gene matches. CDR3: CASMSSGLASDTQYF. The DNA for the CDR3 is TGCGCCAGCATGAGCAGCGGACTAGCATCGGATACGCAGTATTTT.

The chain links TRBV7-2 to TRBJ1-4; 7 bases align to TRBD1. The CDR3 is 15 residues long. In germline, CDR1 is SGHTA, CDR2 FQGNSA. With V trimmed by 2 bases and J by 3 bases, 3 bases remained unmatched. The CDR3 DNA is TGTGCCAGCAGCTTACCGACAGGGTCTAATGAAAAACTGTTTTTT. This encodes CASSLPTGSNEKLFF.

V usage is TRBV11-3 and J usage is TRBJ1-2; TRBD1 is a possible D gene (5 bases). Trimming stripped 4 bases from V and 6 bases from J, with 15 bases between. Germline V gives CDR1 SGHNT, CDR2 YENEEA. This CDR3 contains 14 residues. The CDR3 DNA sequence: TGTGCCAGCAGCTCCTCCCGTAGGGGCCATGGCTACACCTTC. Protein: CASSSSRRGHGYTF.

V gene TRBV4-1 combines with J gene TRBJ1-1, with 8 nucleotides matching TRBD1. The V segment lost 0 bases and the J segment 0 bases; nucleotides outside the gene matches: 9. Germline V gene lookup returns CDR1 MGHRA and CDR2 YSYEKL. The CDR3 spans 18 residues. This CDR3 reads CASSQDPTGEGLNTEAFF. Here the CDR3 DNA reads TGCGCCAGCAGCCAAGACCCGACAGGGGAGGGCTTGAACACTGAAGCTTTCTTT.

The rearrangement uses TRBV19 and TRBJ1-2; 9 nucleotides line up with TRBD1. V shed 3 bases, J shed 2 bases, and the junction held 4 bases outside the gene matches. Germline V gene data show CDR1 as LNHDA and CDR2 as SQIVND (reference sequence). This CDR3 spans 15 amino acids. CDR3 DNA: TGTGCCAGTAGTATCCCCGGACAGGGGAACTATGGCTACACCTTC. It is translated as CASSIPGQGNYGYTF.

The J gene is TRBJ2-7, the V gene TRBV4-1; TRBD1 aligns across 8 bases. Trimming cost V 1 base and J 6 bases; bases outside gene matches: 8. This CDR3 is built from 15 residues. The germline V gene encodes CDR1 MGHRA and CDR2 YSYEKL. The CDR3 DNA is TGCGCCAGCAGCCAAGGGGGGACAGGCTCAAGCGAGCAGTACTTC. It is translated as CASSQGGTGSSEQYF.